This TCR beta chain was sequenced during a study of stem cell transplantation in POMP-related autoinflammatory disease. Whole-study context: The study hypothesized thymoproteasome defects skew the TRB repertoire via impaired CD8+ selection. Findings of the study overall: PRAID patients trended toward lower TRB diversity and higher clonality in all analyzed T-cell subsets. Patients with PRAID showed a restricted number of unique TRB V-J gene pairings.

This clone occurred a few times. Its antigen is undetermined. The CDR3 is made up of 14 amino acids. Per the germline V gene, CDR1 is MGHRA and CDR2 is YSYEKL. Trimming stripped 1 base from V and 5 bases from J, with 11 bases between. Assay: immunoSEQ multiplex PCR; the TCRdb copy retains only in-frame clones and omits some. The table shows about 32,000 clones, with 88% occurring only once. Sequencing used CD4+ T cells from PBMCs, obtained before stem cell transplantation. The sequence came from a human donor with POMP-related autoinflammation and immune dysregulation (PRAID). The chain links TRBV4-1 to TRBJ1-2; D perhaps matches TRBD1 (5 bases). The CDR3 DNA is TGCGCCAGCAGCCAAGTTTTGGGGGATTATGGCTACACCTTC. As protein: CASSQVLGDYGYTF.